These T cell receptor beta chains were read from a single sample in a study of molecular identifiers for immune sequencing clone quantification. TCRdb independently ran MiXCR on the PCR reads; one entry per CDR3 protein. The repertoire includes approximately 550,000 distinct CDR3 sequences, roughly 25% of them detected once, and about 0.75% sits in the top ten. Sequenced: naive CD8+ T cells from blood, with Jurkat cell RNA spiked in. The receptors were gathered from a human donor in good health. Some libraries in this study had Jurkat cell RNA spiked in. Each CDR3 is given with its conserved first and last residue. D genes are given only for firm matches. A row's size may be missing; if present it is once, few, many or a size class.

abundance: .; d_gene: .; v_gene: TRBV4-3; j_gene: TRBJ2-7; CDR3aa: CASSQERTQYYEQYF; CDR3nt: TGCGCCAGCAGCCAGGAACGGACGCAATACTACGAGCAGTACTTC
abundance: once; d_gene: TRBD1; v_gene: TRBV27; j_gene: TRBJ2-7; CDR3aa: CASSLYRGAGEQYF; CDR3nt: TGTGCCAGCAGTTTATACAGGGGTGCTGGAGAGCAGTACTTC
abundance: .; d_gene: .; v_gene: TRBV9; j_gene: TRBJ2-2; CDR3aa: CASSVEWGLANTGEMFF; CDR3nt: TGTGCCAGCAGCGTAGAATGGGGACTGGCGAACACCGGGGAGATGTTTTTT
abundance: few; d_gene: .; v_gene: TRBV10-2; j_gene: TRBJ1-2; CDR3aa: CASSELAGTNYGYTF; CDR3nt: TGCGCCAGCAGTGAGCTAGCGGGAACTAACTATGGCTACACCTTC
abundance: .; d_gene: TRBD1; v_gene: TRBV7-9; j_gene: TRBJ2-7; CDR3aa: CASSLSYGQGFSYEQYF; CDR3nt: TGTGCCAGCAGCTTATCGTACGGACAGGGCTTCTCCTACGAGCAGTACTTC
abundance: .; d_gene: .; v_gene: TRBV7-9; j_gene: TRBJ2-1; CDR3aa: CASSLGGTNEEFF; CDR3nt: TGTGCCAGCAGCTTAGGCGGGACCAATGAGGAGTTCTTC
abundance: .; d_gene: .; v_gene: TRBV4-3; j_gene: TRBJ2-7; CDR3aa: CASSQVFAGFSYEQYF; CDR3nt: TGCGCCAGCAGCCAAGTTTTCGCCGGATTCTCCTACGAGCAGTACTTC
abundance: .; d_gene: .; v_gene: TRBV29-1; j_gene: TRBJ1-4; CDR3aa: CSVVGRGSEKLFF; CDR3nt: TGCAGCGTTGTGGGCAGGGGTTCTGAAAAACTGTTTTTT
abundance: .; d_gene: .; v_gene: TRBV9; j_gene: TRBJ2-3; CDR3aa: CASSYLGRQSTDTQYF; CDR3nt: TGTGCCAGCAGCTACTTGGGCAGACAGAGCACAGATACGCAGTATTTT
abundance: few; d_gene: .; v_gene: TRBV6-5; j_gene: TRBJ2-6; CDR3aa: CASSYSTGYSGANVLTF; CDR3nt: TGTGCCAGCAGTTACTCTACAGGCTACTCTGGGGCCAACGTCCTGACTTTC
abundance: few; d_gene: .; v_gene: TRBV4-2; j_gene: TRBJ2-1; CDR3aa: CASRGEVRNEQFF; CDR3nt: TGTGCCAGCAGAGGGGAAGTTCGGAATGAGCAGTTCTTC
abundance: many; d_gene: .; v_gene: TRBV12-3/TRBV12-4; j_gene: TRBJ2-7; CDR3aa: CASRRSSYEQYF; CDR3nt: TGTGCCAGCCGAAGAAGCTCCTACGAGCAGTACTTC
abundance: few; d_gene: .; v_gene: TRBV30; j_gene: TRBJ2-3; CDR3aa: CAWSAGSSTDTQYF; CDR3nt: TGTGCCTGGAGTGCGGGGTCTAGCACAGATACGCAGTATTTT
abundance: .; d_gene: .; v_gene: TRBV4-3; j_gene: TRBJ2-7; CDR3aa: CASSQDKQGGYEQYF; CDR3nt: TGCGCCAGCAGCCAAGATAAGCAGGGAGGTTACGAGCAGTACTTC
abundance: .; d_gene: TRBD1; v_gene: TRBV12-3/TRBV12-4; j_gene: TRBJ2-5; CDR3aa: CASGLEQGGVKETQYF; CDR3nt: TGTGCCAGCGGTTTAGAACAGGGGGGAGTGAAAGAGACCCAGTACTTC
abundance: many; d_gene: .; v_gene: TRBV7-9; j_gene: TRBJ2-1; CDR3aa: CASSLEGAGYNEQFF; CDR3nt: TGTGCCAGCAGCTTGGAGGGGGCGGGGTACAATGAGCAGTTCTTC
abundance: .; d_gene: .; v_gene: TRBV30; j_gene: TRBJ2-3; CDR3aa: CAWREEAPTGADTQYF; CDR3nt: TGTGCCTGGAGGGAAGAGGCCCCGACGGGGGCAGATACGCAGTATTTT
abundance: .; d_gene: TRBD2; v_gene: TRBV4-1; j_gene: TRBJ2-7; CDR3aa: CASSQEWAGGSYEQYF; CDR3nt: TGCGCCAGCAGCCAAGAATGGGCGGGAGGGTCCTACGAGCAGTACTTC
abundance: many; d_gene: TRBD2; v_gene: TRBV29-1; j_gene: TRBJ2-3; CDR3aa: CSAPGLAGAGTDTQYF; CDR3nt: TGCAGCGCACCGGGACTAGCGGGAGCGGGCACAGATACGCAGTATTTT
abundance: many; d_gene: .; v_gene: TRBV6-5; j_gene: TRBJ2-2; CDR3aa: CASSYFKQGNGELFF; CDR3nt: TGTGCCAGCAGTTACTTCAAACAGGGTAACGGGGAGCTGTTTTTT
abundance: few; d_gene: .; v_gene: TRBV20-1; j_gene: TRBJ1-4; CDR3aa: CSARVRTTNEKLFF; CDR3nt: TGCAGTGCTAGAGTGCGGACCACTAATGAAAAACTGTTTTTT
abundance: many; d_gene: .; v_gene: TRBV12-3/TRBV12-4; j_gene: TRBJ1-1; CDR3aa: CASTEGPADAFF; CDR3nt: TGTGCCAGCACTGAGGGCCCGGCGGATGCTTTCTTT
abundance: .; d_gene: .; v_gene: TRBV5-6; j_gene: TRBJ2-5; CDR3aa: CASNLQTDIQQETQYF; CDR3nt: TGTGCCAGCAACCTTCAAACGGACATCCAACAAGAGACCCAGTACTTC
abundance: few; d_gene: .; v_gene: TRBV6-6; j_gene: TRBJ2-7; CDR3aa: CASSSTHGEQYF; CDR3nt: TGTGCCAGCAGCTCCACGCACGGCGAGCAGTACTTC
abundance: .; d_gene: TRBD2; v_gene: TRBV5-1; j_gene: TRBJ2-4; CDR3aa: CARRLGGVGAKNIQYF; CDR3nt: TGCGCCCGCCGCTTGGGGGGGGTAGGAGCCAAAAACATTCAGTACTTC
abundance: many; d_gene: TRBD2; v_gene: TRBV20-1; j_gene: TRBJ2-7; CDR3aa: CSARRLAGGYEQYF; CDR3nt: TGCAGTGCTAGAAGACTAGCGGGGGGATACGAGCAGTACTTC